This T cell receptor beta chain was observed in a study of naive CD8 T cells in extremely preterm neonates. Assay used: immunoSEQ multiplex PCR; TCRdb lists only in-frame clones, some missing. Of around 5,900 clones listed, roughly 98% are singletons. The CDR3 spans 15 residues. Trimming took 4 bases from V and 4 from J, leaving 17 bases between them. In germline, CDR1 is LNHNV, CDR2 YYDKDF (reference sequence). Per sample, roughly 20,000 to 110,000 naive CD8+ cells were sorted. What was sequenced was naive CD8+ T cells from blood. V and J are TRBV15 and TRBJ2-7; tentatively, D is TRBD1 (6 bases). The clonotype originates from a human donor in good health. This CDR3 reads CATSIKRGIPYEQYF. In nucleotides, the CDR3 is TGTGCCACCAGCATTAAAAGGGGGATCCCTTACGAGCAGTACTTC.